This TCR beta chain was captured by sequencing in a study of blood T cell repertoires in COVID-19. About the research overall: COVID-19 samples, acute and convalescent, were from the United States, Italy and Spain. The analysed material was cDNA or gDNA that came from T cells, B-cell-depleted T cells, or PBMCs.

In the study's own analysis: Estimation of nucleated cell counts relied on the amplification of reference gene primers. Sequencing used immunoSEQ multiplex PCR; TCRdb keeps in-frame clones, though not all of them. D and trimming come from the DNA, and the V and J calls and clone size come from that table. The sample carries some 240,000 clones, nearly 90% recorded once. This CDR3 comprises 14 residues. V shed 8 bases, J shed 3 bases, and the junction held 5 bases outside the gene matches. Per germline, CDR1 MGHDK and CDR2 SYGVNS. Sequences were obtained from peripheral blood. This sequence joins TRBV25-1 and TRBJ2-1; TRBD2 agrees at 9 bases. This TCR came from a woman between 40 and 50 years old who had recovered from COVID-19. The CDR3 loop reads CASSSGGLYNEQFF. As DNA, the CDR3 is TGTGCCAGCTCCAGCGGGGGGCTCTACAATGAGCAGTTCTTC.